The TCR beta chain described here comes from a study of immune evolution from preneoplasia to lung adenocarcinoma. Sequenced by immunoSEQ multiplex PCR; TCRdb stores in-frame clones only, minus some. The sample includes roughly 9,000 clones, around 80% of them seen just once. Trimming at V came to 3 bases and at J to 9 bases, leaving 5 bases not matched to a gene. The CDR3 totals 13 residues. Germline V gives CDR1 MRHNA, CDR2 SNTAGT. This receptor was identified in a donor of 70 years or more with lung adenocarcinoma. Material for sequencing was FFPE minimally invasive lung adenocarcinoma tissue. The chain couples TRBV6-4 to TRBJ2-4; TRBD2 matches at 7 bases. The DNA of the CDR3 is TGTGCCAGCAGTGAACAAGAGCGGGGCATTCAGTACTTC. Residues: CASSEQERGIQYF.